One sample yielded the 30 T cell receptor beta chains listed below, sequenced in a study of shared clonotypes between healthy human individuals. Assay used: immunoSEQ multiplex PCR; TCRdb lists only in-frame clones, some missing. The repertoire holds more than 550,000 clones, with 90% as singletons. Sequenced: memory CD8+ T cells from PBMCs. As to subset: CD45RO+ cells pooled with CCR7-negative TemRA cells. These TCRs come from a man between 18 and 35 years old in good health. Some clones in this sample may be carry-over from other donors' samples.

The V gene is TRBV7-6, the J gene TRBJ2-5; 11 bases map to TRBD2. This CDR3 is 18 amino acids long. Germline assignment: CDR1 SGHVS and CDR2 FNYEAQ. With 5 bases clipped from V and 1 base from J, the junction kept 12 bases outside the gene matches. Written as DNA, the CDR3 is TGTGCCAGCAGCCTGCTGGGTAGGACTAGCGGGTTCCAAGAGACCCAGTACTTC. This gives the protein CASSLLGRTSGFQETQYF.

The chain carries TRBV7-9 and TRBJ2-5; D is unclear. V gave up 5 bases and J gave up 3 bases, with 10 bases separating them. CDR3 length equals 13 residues. Germline V CDR1 and CDR2: SEHNR, FQNEAQ (reference sequence). The CDR3 DNA sequence: TGTGCCAGCAGCCATTTGGCAGAAGAGACCCAGTACTTC. Encoded protein: CASSHLAEETQYF.

The rearrangement uses TRBV4-1 and TRBJ2-7, with D possibly matching TRBD2 (6 bases). The V gene lost 4 bases and the J gene lost 3 bases, with 13 bases spanning the gap. This CDR3 spans 14 amino acids. Germline-derived CDR1 and CDR2 are MGHRA and YSYEKL. CDR3 amino acids: CASSPREEHYEQYF. CDR3 nucleotide sequence: TGCGCCAGCAGCCCCAGGGAGGAACACTACGAGCAGTACTTC.

This clone was detected once. V gene TRBV18 combines with J gene TRBJ2-6, with D unresolved. From germline, CDR1 is KGHSH and CDR2 LQKENI. Deletions cut 1 base from V and 4 bases from J, with 11 bases between. This CDR3 comprises 16 residues. The CDR3: CASSPLERRGANVLTF. In nucleotides, the CDR3 is TGTGCCAGCTCACCACTGGAAAGGCGGGGGGCCAACGTCCTGACTTTC.

The chain is built from TRBV25-1 and TRBJ2-7, with unresolved D. The CDR3 consists of 12 residues. V lost 3 bases and J lost 0, with 3 bases in between. Germline V gene sequence: CDR1 MGHDK, CDR2 SYGVNS. CDR3 in DNA: TGTGCCAGCAGTGATAACTCCTACGAGCAGTACTTC. It yields the protein CASSDNSYEQYF.

The gene calls are TRBV7-9 and TRBJ2-7, with 8 bases that match TRBD2. This CDR3 contains 12 residues. V lost 8 bases to trimming and J lost 5 bases; unmatched junction nucleotides: 5. Germline V gene lookup returns CDR1 SEHNR and CDR2 FQNEAQ (reference sequence). CDR3: CASDGGADEQYF. In DNA form, the CDR3 reads TGTGCCAGCGACGGGGGGGCGGACGAGCAGTACTTC.

V is TRBV11-2 and J is TRBJ1-1, with a tentative D call TRBD1 (6 bases). The germline V and J ends were trimmed by 1 base and 5 bases, with 8 bases remaining between them. CDR3 size: 13 residues. Per germline, CDR1 SGHAT and CDR2 FQNNGV. CDR3 in amino acids: CASSLGTVTEAFF. CDR3 DNA sequence: TGTGCCAGCAGCTTAGGGACAGTTACTGAAGCTTTCTTT.

The genes are TRBV7-9 and TRBJ2-2; the D call may be TRBD1 or TRBD2 (5 bases each). V was cut by 5 bases and J by 2 bases, with 9 bases left in between. CDR3 length: 14 residues. The germline V gene encodes CDR1 SEHNR and CDR2 FQNEAQ (reference sequence). CDR3 amino acids: CASSRDRNTGELFF. In DNA, the CDR3 is TGTGCCAGCAGCCGGGACCGTAACACCGGGGAGCTGTTTTTT.

The chain combines TRBV5-1 with TRBJ2-7; 10 bases are a match to TRBD1. This CDR3 contains 14 residues. After removal of 4 bases from V and 2 bases from J, the junction contained 3 bases not matched to a gene. The germline V gene has CDR1 SGHRS and CDR2 YFSETQ. The CDR3 loop is CASSKGQGAYEQYF. CDR3 nucleotide sequence: TGCGCCAGCAGCAAAGGACAGGGGGCCTACGAGCAGTACTTC.

This sequence joins TRBV29-1 and TRBJ2-7; perhaps TRBD2 as D (6 bases). The CDR3 runs 13 residues. V was cut by 5 bases and J by 1 base, with 12 bases left in between. Germline loops: CDR1 SQVTM, CDR2 ANQGSEA. For the CDR3, the DNA is TGCAGCGTTCAAATAGCGGAGTCCTACGAGCAGTACTTC. It is translated as CSVQIAESYEQYF.

The CDR3 coding sequence is TGTGCCAGCAGTTTACCTTGGGCTAGCGGGAGTGGGGGGCAGTTCTTC. Translated: CASSLPWASGSGGQFF. V and J are TRBV27 and TRBJ2-1; 10 nucleotides align to TRBD2. V was clipped by 2 bases and J by 12 bases; unmatched bases: 13. Germline CDR1 is MNHEY and CDR2 is SMNVEV (reference sequence). The CDR3 spans 16 residues.

This clone has only one observation. This chain connects TRBV9 to TRBJ2-6, with D uncertain. CDR3 length equals 16 residues. Germline CDR1 reads SGDLS; CDR2 reads YYNGEE. Deletions cut 1 base from V and 0 bases from J, with 8 bases between. The CDR3 DNA reads as TGTGCCAGCAGCGTAAGCCAGGTCTCTGGGGCCAACGTCCTGACTTTC. Amino acid sequence: CASSVSQVSGANVLTF.

The chain has TRBV6-5 and TRBJ1-5; 11 nucleotides line up with TRBD1. The germline CDR1 and CDR2 sequences are MNHEY and SVGAGI. The CDR3 sequence is 13 residues long. The trim removed 8 bases at V and 8 bases at J, leaving 5 bases unmatched. CDR3 in amino acids: CASRTGGMEPQHF. The CDR3, as DNA: TGTGCCAGCCGGACAGGGGGCATGGAGCCCCAGCATTTT.

The chain joins TRBV2 to TRBJ2-1; D is perhaps TRBD2 (5 bases). V was clipped by 5 bases and J by 1 base, with 15 bases between them. CDR1 SNHLY and CDR2 FYNNEI come from the germline V gene. The CDR3 length is 16 residues. The CDR3 bases are TGTGCCAGCAGTTCGGGCCCAGAGCGGTCCTACAATGAGCAGTTCTTC. It codes for CASSSGPERSYNEQFF.

This clone appeared a single time. The J gene is TRBJ2-7, the V gene TRBV15; tentative D call: TRBD1 (6 bases). V was trimmed by 3 bases and J by 5 bases, leaving 14 bases between them. The CDR3 extends over 14 amino acids. The germline V gene encodes CDR1 LNHNV and CDR2 YYDKDF (reference sequence). CDR3 coding DNA: TGTGCCACCAGCAGCCGACAGGCCCAGGACGAGCAGTACTTC. Its protein product is CATSSRQAQDEQYF.

This chain joins TRBV5-1 and TRBJ1-4; D is unresolved. Germline-derived CDR1 and CDR2 are SGHRS and YFSETQ. This CDR3 spans 17 amino acids. Trimming removed 0 bases from V and 2 bases from J, with 14 bases in between. This CDR3 reads CASSLGGEFGTNEKLFF. In DNA form, the CDR3 reads TGCGCCAGCAGCTTGGGTGGCGAATTTGGCACTAATGAAAAACTGTTTTTT.

This chain connects TRBV4-3 to TRBJ2-1, with 11 bases identical to TRBD2. The CDR3 length is 17 residues. Trimming took 0 bases from V and 2 from J; bases not matched to a gene: 3. Germline loops: CDR1 LGHNA, CDR2 YSLEER. The CDR3 nucleotides are TGCGCCAGCAGCCAAGAGACTAGCGGGGTCGCCTACAATGAGCAGTTCTTC. Translated, it gives CASSQETSGVAYNEQFF.

The chain carries TRBV5-6 and TRBJ2-7, with 8 bases lining up with TRBD2. V gave up 7 bases and J gave up 0 bases; unmatched junction bases: 6. Germline V CDR1 and CDR2: SGHDT, YYEEEE. The CDR3 extends over 14 amino acids. The chain's CDR3 is CASSPGGNSYEQYF. As DNA, the CDR3 is TGTGCCAGCTCCCCGGGGGGGAACTCCTACGAGCAGTACTTC.

J is TRBJ1-1 and V is TRBV7-9; 7 bases line up with TRBD1. Losses at the gene ends were 5 bases for V and 3 bases for J; bases not matched to a gene: 3. Germline V gene lookup returns CDR1 SEHNR and CDR2 FQNEAQ (reference sequence). The CDR3 contains 13 residues. As DNA, the CDR3 is TGTGCCAGCAGCCGCACAGGGGACACTGAAGCTTTCTTT. Protein: CASSRTGDTEAFF.

This clone appeared a single time. The chain uses TRBV5-4 and TRBJ2-2, with a tentative D call TRBD2 (5 bases). The CDR3 covers 15 residues. Germline lookup yields CDR1 SGHNT and CDR2 YYREEE (reference sequence). V shed 10 bases and J shed 1 base, with 17 bases lying between them. The chain's CDR3 is CAYETGLMNTGELFF. The CDR3 DNA is TGTGCCTACGAGACCGGACTGATGAACACCGGGGAGCTGTTTTTT.

This clone occurred a few times. J is TRBJ2-1 and V is TRBV7-9; D gene uncertain. V lost 5 bases to trimming and J lost 8 bases, with 10 bases between them. This CDR3 has 12 amino acids. Per the germline V gene, CDR1 is SEHNR and CDR2 is FQNEAQ (reference sequence). CDR3 region: CASSRTVHEQFF. The DNA for the CDR3 is TGTGCCAGCAGCCGAACAGTTCATGAGCAGTTCTTC.

This clone was detected many times. The V gene is TRBV13, the J gene TRBJ1-3; TRBD1 aligns across 11 bases. Germline assignment: CDR1 PRHDT and CDR2 FYEKMQ (reference sequence). The CDR3 has 23 amino acids. J gave up 0 bases and V 4 bases, and 23 bases lay outside the gene matches. Here the CDR3 reads CASSSNQLRTGGEFWSSGNTIYF. The CDR3 region has the DNA TGTGCCAGCAGCTCAAATCAGCTTAGGACAGGGGGCGAGTTCTGGAGCTCTGGAAACACCATATATTTT.

The V call is TRBV15, the J call TRBJ2-7, with D possibly matching TRBD1 (6 bases). Germline CDR1 LNHNV, CDR2 YYDKDF (reference sequence). The CDR3 is 15 amino acids. V dropped 5 bases and J dropped 2 bases, with 16 bases sitting between them. The CDR3 DNA sequence: TGTGCCACCAGCTTATCCGGGACATCTACCTACGAGCAGTACTTC. Its protein product is CATSLSGTSTYEQYF.

This chain uses TRBV28 with TRBJ2-5; D might be TRBD1 or TRBD2, each matching 6 bases. The CDR3 loop spans 16 amino acids. Germline CDR1 reads MDHEN; CDR2 reads SYDVKM. V lost 6 bases and J lost 4, with 21 bases in between. This CDR3 reads CASRQLSYREAETQYF. The CDR3 nucleotides read TGTGCCAGCAGGCAGCTCTCTTACAGGGAGGCAGAGACCCAGTACTTC.

The chain carries TRBV7-9 and TRBJ1-2, with unresolved D. The length of the CDR3 is 14 residues. With 3 bases removed from V and 2 bases from J, the gap between germline ends came to 10 bases. CDR1 and CDR2 (germline): SEHNR, FQNEAQ (reference sequence). CDR3 region: CASSFPLENYGYTF. In nucleotides, the CDR3 is TGTGCCAGCAGCTTCCCGTTGGAAAACTATGGCTACACCTTC.

This clone was observed a single time. The chain links TRBV2 to TRBJ2-3, with 11 bases identical to TRBD2. V dropped 3 bases and J dropped 2; count of bases not matched to a gene: 16. Germline assignment: CDR1 SNHLY and CDR2 FYNNEI. The CDR3 totals 20 residues. As DNA, the CDR3 is TGTGCCAGCAGTGACCCTCGCGTGGGACTAGCGGATCAATTCACAGATACGCAGTATTTT. This translates into CASSDPRVGLADQFTDTQYF.

The rearrangement uses TRBV19 and TRBJ2-5; a weak D match, TRBD2 (6 bases). Trimming cost V 4 bases and J 5 bases, with 17 bases left between them. The germline CDR1 and CDR2 sequences are LNHDA and SQIVND (reference sequence). This CDR3 is built from 15 residues. The CDR3 spells CASSRRLLARETQYF. The CDR3 nucleotides read TGTGCCAGTAGTAGGCGCCTACTAGCTCGGGAGACCCAGTACTTC. The complete variable domain, with remaining parts taken from reference TRBV19 and TRBJ2-5, reads DGGITQSPKYLFRKEGQNVTLSCEQNLNHDAMYWYRQDPGQGLRLIYYSQIVNDFQKGDIAEGYSVSREKKESFPLTVTSAQKNPTAFYLCASSRRLLARETQYFGPGTRLLVL.

V usage is TRBV29-1 and J usage is TRBJ2-5; D may be TRBD2 (6 bases). The J call is in doubt because the DNA end fits TRBJ2-7 better. The CDR3 is made up of 14 amino acids. Germline V gene lookup returns CDR1 SQVTM and CDR2 ANQGSEA. DNA for the CDR3: TGCAGCGTTGAAGGACCGGGGAGGAGCTACGAGCAGTACTTC. Residues: CSVEGPGRSYEQYF.

The rearrangement joins TRBV6-1 to TRBJ1-5; TRBD1 aligns across 9 bases. V was pared by 5 bases and J by 0 bases, with 2 bases of the junction left unmatched. The CDR3 totals 15 residues. Germline values: CDR1 MNHNS, CDR2 SASEGT. The CDR3 DNA reads TGTGCCAGCAGTACGGACAGGGGTAGCAATCAGCCCCAGCATTTT. Protein product: CASSTDRGSNQPQHF.

V usage is TRBV7-9 and J usage is TRBJ2-6, with a tentative D call TRBD1 (5 bases). V was trimmed by 5 bases and J by 0 bases, leaving 11 bases between them. The germline gives CDR1 SEHNR, CDR2 FQNEAQ (reference sequence). This CDR3 contains 16 residues. The CDR3 DNA is TGTGCCAGCAGCCCAACGACAGACTCTGGGGCCAACGTCCTGACTTTC. This codes for CASSPTTDSGANVLTF.